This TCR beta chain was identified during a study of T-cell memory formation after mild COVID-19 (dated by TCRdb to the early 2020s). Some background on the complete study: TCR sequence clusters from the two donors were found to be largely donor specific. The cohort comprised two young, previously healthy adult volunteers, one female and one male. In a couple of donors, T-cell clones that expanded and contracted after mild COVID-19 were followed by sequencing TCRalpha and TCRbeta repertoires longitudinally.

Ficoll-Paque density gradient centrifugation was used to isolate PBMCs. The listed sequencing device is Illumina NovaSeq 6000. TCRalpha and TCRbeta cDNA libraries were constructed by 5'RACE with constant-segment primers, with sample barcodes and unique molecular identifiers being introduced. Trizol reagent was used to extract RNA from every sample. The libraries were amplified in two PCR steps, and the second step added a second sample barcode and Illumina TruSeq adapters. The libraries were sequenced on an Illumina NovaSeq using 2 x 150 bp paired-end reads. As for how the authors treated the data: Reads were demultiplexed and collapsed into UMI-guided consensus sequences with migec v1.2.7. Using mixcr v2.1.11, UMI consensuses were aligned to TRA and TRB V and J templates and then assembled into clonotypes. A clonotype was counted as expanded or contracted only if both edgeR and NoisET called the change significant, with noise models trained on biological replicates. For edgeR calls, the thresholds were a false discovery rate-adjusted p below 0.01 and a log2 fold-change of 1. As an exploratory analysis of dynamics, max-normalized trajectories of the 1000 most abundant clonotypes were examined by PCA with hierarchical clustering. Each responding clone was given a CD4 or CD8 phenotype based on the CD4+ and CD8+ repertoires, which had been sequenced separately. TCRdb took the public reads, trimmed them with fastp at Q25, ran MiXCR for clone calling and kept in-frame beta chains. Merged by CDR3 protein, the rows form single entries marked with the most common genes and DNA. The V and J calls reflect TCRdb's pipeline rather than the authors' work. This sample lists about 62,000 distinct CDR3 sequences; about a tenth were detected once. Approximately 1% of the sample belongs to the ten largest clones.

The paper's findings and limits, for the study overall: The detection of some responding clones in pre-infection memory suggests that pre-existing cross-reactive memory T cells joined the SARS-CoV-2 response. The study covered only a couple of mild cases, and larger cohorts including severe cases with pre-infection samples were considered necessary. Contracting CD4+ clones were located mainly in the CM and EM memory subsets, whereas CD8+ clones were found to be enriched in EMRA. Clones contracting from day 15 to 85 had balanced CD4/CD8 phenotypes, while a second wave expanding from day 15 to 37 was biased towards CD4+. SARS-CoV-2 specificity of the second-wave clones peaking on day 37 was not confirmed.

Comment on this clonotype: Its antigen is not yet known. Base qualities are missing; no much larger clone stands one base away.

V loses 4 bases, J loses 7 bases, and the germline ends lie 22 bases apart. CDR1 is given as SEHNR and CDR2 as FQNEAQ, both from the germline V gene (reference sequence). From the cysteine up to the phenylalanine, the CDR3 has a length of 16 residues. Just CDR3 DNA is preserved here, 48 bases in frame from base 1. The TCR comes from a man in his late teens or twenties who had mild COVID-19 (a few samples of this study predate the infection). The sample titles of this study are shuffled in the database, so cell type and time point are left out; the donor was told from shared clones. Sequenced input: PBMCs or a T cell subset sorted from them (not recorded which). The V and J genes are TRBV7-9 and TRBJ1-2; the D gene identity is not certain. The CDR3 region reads CASSWAAAAAEGGYTF. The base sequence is TGTGCCAGCAGCTGGGCGGCGGCAGCGGCCGAGGGTGGCTACACCTTC.